The 20 T cell receptor beta chains listed next were all sequenced from one sample in a study of blood T cell repertoires in COVID-19. The repertoire was sequenced with immunoSEQ multiplex PCR; TCRdb's copy has only in-frame clones and lacks some. The sample includes fewer than 250,000 clones, about 85% of them seen just once. Sequences were obtained from peripheral blood. Every receptor here comes from an elderly woman with COVID-19, enrolled during active disease.

The V and J genes are TRBV7-2 and TRBJ1-6; unclear D gene. The CDR3 is made up of 14 amino acids. Germline-derived CDR1 and CDR2 are SGHTA and FQGNSA. V lost 1 base and J lost 7, with 8 bases in between. CDR3 in DNA: TGTGCCAGCAGCTTAGGGGTACAGAATTCACCCCTCCACTTT. It specifies CASSLGVQNSPLHF.

The chain combines TRBV25-1 with TRBJ2-1; the match to TRBD2 covers 10 bases. Germline V lookup: CDR1 MGHDK, CDR2 SYGVNS. This CDR3 is 14 amino acids long. With 7 bases clipped from V and 7 bases from J, the junction kept 7 bases outside the gene matches. CDR3 in DNA: TGTGCCAGCACCATAGCGGGGGGAACGAATGAGCAGTTCTTC. This codes for CASTIAGGTNEQFF.

V usage is TRBV9 and J usage is TRBJ1-6; the match to TRBD1 covers 7 bases. CDR1 and CDR2 (germline): SGDLS, YYNGEE. The length of the CDR3 is 16 residues. Trimming took 4 bases from V and 0 from J; bases not matched to a gene: 4. The CDR3 nucleotides read TGTGCCAGCAGCCCACAGGGGAGCTCCTATAATTCACCCCTCCACTTT. It translates to CASSPQGSSYNSPLHF.

For the CDR3, the DNA is TGTGCCAGCAGGAAAGGGACTGAAAATCAGCCCCAGCATTTT. Amino acid sequence: CASRKGTENQPQHF. The V gene is TRBV6-5, the J gene TRBJ1-5; D possibly corresponds to TRBD1 (5 bases). The CDR3 has 14 residues. Trimming took 6 bases from V and 4 from J, leaving 13 bases between them. Germline CDR1 reads MNHEY; CDR2 reads SVGAGI.

J is TRBJ2-2 and V is TRBV5-1, with 9 bases that match TRBD1. Germline CDR1 reads SGHRS; CDR2 reads YFSETQ. CDR3 size: 17 residues. Losses at the gene ends were 6 bases for V and 5 bases for J; bases not matched to a gene: 14. This chain's CDR3 is CASNPDRTGGETGELFF. CDR3 DNA sequence: TGCGCCAGCAACCCGGACAGAACAGGGGGCGAGACCGGGGAGCTGTTTTTT.

The J gene is TRBJ2-7, the V gene TRBV9; perhaps TRBD2 as D (6 bases). The CDR3 has 15 amino acids. The V and J ends lost 3 bases and 0 bases respectively, with 13 bases between them. CDR1 and CDR2 (germline): SGDLS, YYNGEE. The CDR3 protein is CASSASGTHSYEQYF. The CDR3 region has the DNA TGTGCCAGCAGCGCTTCAGGGACTCACTCCTACGAGCAGTACTTC.

The V call is TRBV4-1, the J call TRBJ1-1; 7 bases align to TRBD1. The V and J ends lost 4 bases and 2 bases, in that order; junction bases with no gene match: 4. CDR1 is MGHRA and CDR2 is YSYEKL in the germline V gene. This CDR3 region has 14 residues. CDR3 protein: CASSPTGFNTEAFF. The CDR3 bases are TGCGCCAGCAGCCCGACAGGGTTCAACACTGAAGCTTTCTTT.

This clone was observed once. The chain is built from TRBV21-1 and TRBJ2-7; the table names TRBD1, a call not compared with the DNA. TRBV21-1 is given as a pseudogene. This CDR3 is 14 amino acids long. The chain's CDR3 is CASSKVGTGGEQYV. Written as DNA, the CDR3 is TGTGCCAGCAGCAAAGTGGGGACAGGGGGAGAGCAGTACGTC.

The genes are TRBV10-3 and TRBJ1-2, with D unclear. The CDR3 is 13 residues long. With 10 bases removed from V and 0 bases from J, the gap between germline ends came to 12 bases. Germline CDR1 and CDR2: ENHRY and SYGVKD. The CDR3, as DNA: TGTGCCACCACCGGGATAGCTAACTATGGCTACACCTTC. Residues: CATTGIANYGYTF.

The rearrangement uses TRBV7-8 and TRBJ1-4; D is possibly TRBD1 (5 bases). This CDR3 contains 18 residues. V was trimmed by 1 base and J by 0 bases, leaving 15 bases between them. In germline, CDR1 is SGHVS, CDR2 FQNEAQ. CDR3: CASSLGQGLTPTNEKLFF. In DNA form, the CDR3 reads TGTGCCAGCAGCTTAGGGCAGGGTCTAACCCCAACTAATGAAAAACTGTTTTTT.

V usage is TRBV11-2 and J usage is TRBJ1-3, with a possible D match to TRBD1 (6 bases). The CDR3 is 15 amino acids. The V and J ends lost 6 bases and 0 bases respectively, with 12 bases between them. Germline V CDR1 and CDR2: SGHAT, FQNNGV. The chain's CDR3 is CASRVTGTSGNTIYF. CDR3 coding DNA: TGTGCCAGCAGGGTAACAGGGACCTCTGGAAACACCATATATTTT. The variable domain in full, with the rest retrieved from reference TRBV11-2 and TRBJ1-3, is EAGVAQSPRYKIIEKRQSVAFWCNPISGHATLYWYQQILGQGPKLLIQFQNNGVVDDSQLPKDRFSAERLKGVDSTLKIQPAKLEDSAVYLCASRVTGTSGNTIYFGEGSWLTVV.

This sequence joins TRBV7-2 and TRBJ2-3; tentatively, D is TRBD2 (6 bases). The CDR3 extends over 13 amino acids. The germline CDR1 and CDR2 sequences are SGHTA and FQGNSA. The V gene lost 5 bases and the J gene lost 2 bases, with 8 bases spanning the gap. The chain's CDR3 is CASSEDYTDTQYF. The CDR3 nucleotides read TGTGCCAGCAGCGAGGACTACACAGATACGCAGTATTTT. The full variable domain, in which reference TRBV7-2 and TRBJ2-3 provide the parts outside the CDR3, is GAGVSQSPSNKVTEKGKDVELRCDPISGHTALYWYRQSLGQGLEFLIYFQGNSAPDKSGLPSDRFSAERTGGSVSTLTIQRTQQEDSAVYLCASSEDYTDTQYFGPGTRLTVL.

The V call is TRBV5-4, the J call TRBJ2-1, with 7 bases that match TRBD1. V was pared by 0 bases and J by 3 bases, with 3 bases of the junction left unmatched. The CDR3 loop spans 15 amino acids. The germline gives CDR1 SGHNT, CDR2 YYREEE (reference sequence). This CDR3 reads CASSLDRGSYNEQFF. CDR3 coding DNA: TGTGCCAGCAGCTTGGACAGGGGAAGCTACAATGAGCAGTTCTTC.

This chain uses TRBV18 with TRBJ1-4; weak D call: TRBD1 (6 bases). Germline V gives CDR1 KGHSH, CDR2 LQKENI. Trimming took 2 bases from V and 4 from J, leaving 11 bases between them. This CDR3 is 15 amino acids long. The CDR3 DNA follows: TGTGCCAGCTCACCATACAGGGAGAGTAATGAAAAACTGTTTTTT. Translating it yields CASSPYRESNEKLFF.

This rearrangement joins TRBV14 to TRBJ2-5; 12 bases fit TRBD2. This CDR3 is built from 18 residues. With 5 bases clipped from V and 10 bases from J, the junction kept 20 bases outside the gene matches. Looked up from germline, CDR1 is SGHDN and CDR2 is FVKESK. The CDR3 nucleotides read TGTGCCAGCAGCAAAGCTTCTACTAGCGGGGGGCACGGGGCGGGCCAGTACTTC. The encoded protein is CASSKASTSGGHGAGQYF. The variable domain in full, with the rest retrieved from reference TRBV14 and TRBJ2-5, is EAGVTQFPSHSVIEKGQTVTLRCDPISGHDNLYWYRRVMGKEIKFLLHFVKESKQDESGMPNNRFLAERTGGTYSTLKVQPAELEDSGVYFCASSKASTSGGHGAGQYFGPGTRLLVL.

This chain uses TRBV4-2 with TRBJ2-4; a weak D match, TRBD1 (6 bases). Per germline, CDR1 LGHNA and CDR2 YNFKEQ. The CDR3 runs 16 residues. V dropped 0 bases and J dropped 2 bases, with 11 bases sitting between them. CDR3 residues: CASSQDRWGPKNIQYF. The CDR3, as DNA: TGTGCCAGCAGCCAAGATCGCTGGGGGCCCAAAAACATTCAGTACTTC.

For this clone: Germline is not matched at one junction end, which may reflect a read error. V is TRBV11-2 and J is TRBJ2-4; perhaps D is TRBD1 or TRBD2 (6 bases each). The V gene's germline CDR1 is SGHAT and CDR2 FQNNGV. The CDR3 has 14 amino acids. The CDR3 region is CASTLDRRRGIQYF. The CDR3 nucleotides are TGTGCCAGCACCTTAGACAGGAGGCGGGGCATTCAGTACTTC.

The chain combines TRBV11-1 with TRBJ2-7, with D maybe TRBD1 (6 bases). CDR1 and CDR2 (germline): SGHAT, FQDESV (reference sequence). The length of the CDR3 is 12 residues. V was trimmed by 1 base and J by 10 bases, leaving 11 bases between them. The CDR3 DNA reads TGTGCCAGCAGCTTAGGGCCAGGGGTCCAGTACTTC. It codes for CASSLGPGVQYF.

This sequence joins TRBV7-3 and TRBJ2-1, with 8 bases matching TRBD2. The trim removed 5 bases at V and 6 bases at J, leaving 9 bases unmatched. This CDR3 is built from 15 residues. CDR1 is SGHTA and CDR2 is FQGTGA in the germline V gene. CDR3 residues: CASSPTGLELNEQFF. The CDR3 DNA reads TGTGCCAGCAGCCCCACGGGACTAGAGCTCAATGAGCAGTTCTTC.

V gene TRBV20-1 combines with J gene TRBJ1-2, with D uncertain. Germline CDR1 and CDR2: DFQATT and SNEGSKA (reference sequence). This CDR3 is built from 11 residues. Trimming stripped 4 bases from V and 8 bases from J, with 11 bases between. CDR3 DNA sequence: TGCAGTGCTACTTACTTAGCGGGCTACACCTTC. Protein: CSATYLAGYTF.